This T cell receptor beta chain was sequenced for a study of CD8 T cells in Susac syndrome (dated by TCRdb to the late 2010s). With respect to the entire study: Repertoire sequencing was used to test whether CD8+ T cell activation and differentiation in Susac syndrome was antigen driven. The clonality of the CD8+ T cell repertoire was compared across approximately 11 healthy donors, around 14 Susac syndrome patients and 15 multiple sclerosis patients.

Concerning this clonotype: Its target antigen remains unknown. Base qualities were left out, and no much larger clone turns up one base away.

RNA was extracted with the RNeasy kit and roughly 0.45 to 1 ug was reverse transcribed using random hexamers. The immunoSEQ multiplex PCR assay, which covers 54 Vbeta and 13 Jbeta segments, was used to amplify TCR beta CDR3 regions. To correct PCR amplification bias, a synthetic template baseline was used for both primer optimization and computational correction. Concerning the study's data processing: Reads were annotated to V, D and J genes according to IMGT and were analyzed with immunoSEQ Analyzer, with only productive sequences retained. To calculate clonality, Shannon entropy was normalized by log2 of the number of productive unique sequences and then subtracted from one. For each patient and control, public and private clones were evaluated among the 100 most prevalent clones. Clones were defined as Susac-specific if absent from the healthy and MS cohorts, from some 1,000 published viral clones and from other ImmuneACCESS disease sequences. TCRdb reran the public reads through fastp at Q25 and MiXCR, keeping productive beta chains. Every entry covers one CDR3 protein and lists the most common genes and DNA from its rows. In this record, the V and J calls reflect TCRdb's handling and not the investigators' own analysis. This sample holds almost 450,000 distinct CDR3 sequences; more than 80% were observed only once. Of the sample, approximately 0.12% is held by the ten largest clones.

High-throughput TCR beta sequencing profiled peripheral blood CD8+ and CD4+ T cells from healthy donors, Susac syndrome patients and multiple sclerosis patients. The multiple sclerosis controls were treatment-naive patients whose relapsing-remitting disease, either stable or active, fulfilled the revised McDonald criteria. Bulk CD8+ and CD4+ T cells were purified by magnetic negative isolation, while CD8+ TEMRA cells were enriched using FACS. Blood was collected in EDTA tubes and processed within 24 hours, with PBMCs isolated through density gradient centrifugation. PBMCs intended for TCR sequencing were cryopreserved in liquid nitrogen and were subsequently thawed in a 37 degrees C water bath. The sorted or isolated CD4+, CD8+ and CD8+ TEMRA cells had a purity of 90% or higher. Findings and caveats that apply to the study as a whole: The number of individuals in the TCR sequencing and HLA analysis was recognized as being relatively small.

The CDR3 goes from the cysteine to the phenylalanine over 17 residues. Kept here is only the CDR3 DNA, which spans 51 bases and is read in frame from base 1. The germline V end is reduced by 5 bases and the J end by 0 bases; junction bases left unmatched: 8. CDR1 and CDR2, looked up from the germline V gene, are SGHTA and FQGNSA. The material sequenced was CD8+ T cells from PBMCs. Rearrangement joined TRBV7-2 to TRBJ2-1; TRBD2 lines up with 9 middle nucleotides. The TCR originated in a human donor with multiple sclerosis. The nucleotide sequence reads as follows: TGTGCCAGCAGCCTTCGACTAGCGGACCTCTCCTACAATGAGCAGTTCTTC. This encodes CASSLRLADLSYNEQFF.